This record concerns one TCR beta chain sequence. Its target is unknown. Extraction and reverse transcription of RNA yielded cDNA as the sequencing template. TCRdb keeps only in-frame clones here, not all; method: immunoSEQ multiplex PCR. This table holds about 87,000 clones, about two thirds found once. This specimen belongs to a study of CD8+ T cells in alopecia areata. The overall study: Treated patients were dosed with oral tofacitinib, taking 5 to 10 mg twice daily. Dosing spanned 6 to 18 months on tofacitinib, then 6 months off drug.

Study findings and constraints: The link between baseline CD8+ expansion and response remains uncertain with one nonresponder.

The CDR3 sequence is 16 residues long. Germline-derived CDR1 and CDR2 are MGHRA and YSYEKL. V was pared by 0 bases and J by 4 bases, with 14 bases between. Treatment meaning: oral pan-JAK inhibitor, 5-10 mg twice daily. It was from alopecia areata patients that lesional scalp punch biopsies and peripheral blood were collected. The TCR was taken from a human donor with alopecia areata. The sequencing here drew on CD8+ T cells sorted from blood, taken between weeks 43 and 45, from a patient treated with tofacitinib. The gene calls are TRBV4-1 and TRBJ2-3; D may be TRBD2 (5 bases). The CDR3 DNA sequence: TGCGCCAGCAGCCAAGATACCCCCTGGGGAGCAGATACGCAGTATTTT. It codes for CASSQDTPWGADTQYF.